The entry below gives a single T cell receptor (beta chain) sequence along with its context. Its specificity is unknown. The investigators collected lesional scalp punch biopsies and peripheral blood from alopecia areata patients. Sorted populations comprised CD4+ and CD8+ T cells obtained from PBMCs. Trimming cost V 5 bases and J 5 bases, with 9 bases left between them. Looked up from germline, CDR1 is SQVTM and CDR2 is ANQGSEA. The CDR3 is 12 amino acids. RNA was extracted and reverse transcribed into cDNA as the sequencing template. Sequencing used immunoSEQ multiplex PCR; TCRdb keeps in-frame clones, though not all of them. There are approximately 58,000 clones in the sample; roughly 40% occur only once, and roughly 51% lies in the top ten. This sample was included in a study of CD8+ T cells in alopecia areata. Overall study results and limits: Researchers report lesional scalp, most notably alopecia totalis/universalis, outstripped normal scalp in clonality. Among the cells sequenced in scalp samples are also the resident alphabeta T cells of normal skin.

Sequencing used NKG2D-low CD8+ T cells sorted from blood. The sequence came from a human donor with alopecia areata. The chain recombines TRBV29-1 with TRBJ2-2; D not resolved. The CDR3 sequence is CSVLIWTGELFF. CDR3 DNA: TGCAGCGTTCTTATATGGACCGGGGAGCTGTTTTTT.